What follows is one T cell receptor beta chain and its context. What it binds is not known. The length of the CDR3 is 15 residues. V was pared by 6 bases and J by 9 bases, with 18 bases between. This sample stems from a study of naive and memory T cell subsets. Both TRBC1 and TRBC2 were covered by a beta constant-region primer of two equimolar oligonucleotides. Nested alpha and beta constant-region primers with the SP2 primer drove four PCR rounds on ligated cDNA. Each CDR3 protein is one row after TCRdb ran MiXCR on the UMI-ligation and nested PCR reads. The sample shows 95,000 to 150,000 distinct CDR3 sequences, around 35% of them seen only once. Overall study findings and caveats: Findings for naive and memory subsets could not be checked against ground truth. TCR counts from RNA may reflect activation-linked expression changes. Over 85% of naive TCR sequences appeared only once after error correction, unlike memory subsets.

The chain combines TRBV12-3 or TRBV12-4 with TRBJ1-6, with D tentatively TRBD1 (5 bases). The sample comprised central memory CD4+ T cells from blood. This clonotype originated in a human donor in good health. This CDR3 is CASSAGRRSSSPLHF. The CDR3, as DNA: TGTGCCAGCAGCGCGGGGCGAAGGTCTAGTTCACCCCTCCACTTT.